A single T cell receptor (beta chain) is shown here with its context. The data are from a study of blood T cell repertoires in COVID-19. Study context: Researchers got acute and convalescent COVID-19 samples from the United States, Italy and Spain.

Per the study methods: The authors estimated nucleated cell counts from reference gene primer amplification. Using immunoSEQ multiplex PCR, the repertoire was profiled, and TCRdb retains in-frame clones only, with some absent. V, J and clone size were drawn from that table, and D and trimming were deduced from the DNA. The sample carries 190,000 or so clones, roughly four fifths recorded once. Cohorts were assigned according to the clinical history that participants reported. Recovered Cohort 3 donors showed two negative PCRs, clearance, or symptom resolution. The CDR3 sequence is 15 residues long. From germline, CDR1 is ENHRY and CDR2 SYGVKD. The V gene lost 2 bases and the J gene lost 0 bases, with 9 bases spanning the gap.

The clonotype was recovered from a middle-aged man who had recovered from COVID-19. The V gene is TRBV10-3, the J gene TRBJ2-3; D remains unclear. The sample was PBMCs or T cells enriched from blood (not recorded which). The CDR3 DNA reads TGTGCCATCAGTGAGGCTGGGCAGAGCACAGATACGCAGTATTTT. Translation gives CAISEAGQSTDTQYF.